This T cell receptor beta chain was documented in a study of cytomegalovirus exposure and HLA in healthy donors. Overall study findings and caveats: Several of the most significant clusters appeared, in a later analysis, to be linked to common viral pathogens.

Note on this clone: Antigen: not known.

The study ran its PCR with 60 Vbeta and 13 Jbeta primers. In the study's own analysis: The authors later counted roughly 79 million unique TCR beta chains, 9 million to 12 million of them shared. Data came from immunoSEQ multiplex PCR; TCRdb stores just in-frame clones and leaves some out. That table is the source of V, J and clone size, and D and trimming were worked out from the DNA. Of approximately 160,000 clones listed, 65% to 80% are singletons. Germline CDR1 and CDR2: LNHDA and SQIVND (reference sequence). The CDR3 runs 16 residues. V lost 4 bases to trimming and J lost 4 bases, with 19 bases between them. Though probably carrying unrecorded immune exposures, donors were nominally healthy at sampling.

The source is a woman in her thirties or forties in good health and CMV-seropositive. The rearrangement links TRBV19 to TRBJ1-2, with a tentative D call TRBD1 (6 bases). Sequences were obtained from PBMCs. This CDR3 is CASSNRGGTASYGYTF. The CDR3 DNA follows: TGTGCCAGTAGTAATAGGGGGGGGACGGCGAGCTATGGCTACACCTTC.